This T cell receptor beta chain was recovered during a study of cytomegalovirus exposure and HLA in healthy donors. Germline V gene lookup returns CDR1 SGDLS and CDR2 YYNGEE. Trimming shortened V by 0 bases and J by 0 bases, and 25 bases separated the two germline ends. The CDR3 runs 20 residues. The PCR had 60 Vbeta and 13 Jbeta primers. The repertoire was sequenced with immunoSEQ multiplex PCR; TCRdb's copy has only in-frame clones and lacks some. This sample has more than 150,000 clones, with under 80% found just once. Study conclusions and caveats: Cytomegalovirus-associated TCR beta chains were listed, numbering 150 to 200.

For this clone: Its matching antigen is unknown.

The sequenced material came from PBMCs. V usage is TRBV9 and J usage is TRBJ2-7; tentatively, D is TRBD2 (5 bases). The clonotype comes from a woman between 25 and 40 years old in good health and CMV-seropositive. The CDR3 DNA follows: TGTGCCAGCAGCGTAGAGTTAAGCCGATGGAATTTGGGGAGCTCCTACGAGCAGTACTTC. Translation: CASSVELSRWNLGSSYEQYF. Variable domain in full (rest from reference TRBV9 and TRBJ2-7): DSGVTQTPKHLITATGQRVTLRCSPRSGDLSVYWYQQSLDQGLQFLIQYYNGEERAKGNILERFSAQQFPDLHSELNLSSLELGDSALYFCASSVELSRWNLGSSYEQYFGPGTRLTVT.